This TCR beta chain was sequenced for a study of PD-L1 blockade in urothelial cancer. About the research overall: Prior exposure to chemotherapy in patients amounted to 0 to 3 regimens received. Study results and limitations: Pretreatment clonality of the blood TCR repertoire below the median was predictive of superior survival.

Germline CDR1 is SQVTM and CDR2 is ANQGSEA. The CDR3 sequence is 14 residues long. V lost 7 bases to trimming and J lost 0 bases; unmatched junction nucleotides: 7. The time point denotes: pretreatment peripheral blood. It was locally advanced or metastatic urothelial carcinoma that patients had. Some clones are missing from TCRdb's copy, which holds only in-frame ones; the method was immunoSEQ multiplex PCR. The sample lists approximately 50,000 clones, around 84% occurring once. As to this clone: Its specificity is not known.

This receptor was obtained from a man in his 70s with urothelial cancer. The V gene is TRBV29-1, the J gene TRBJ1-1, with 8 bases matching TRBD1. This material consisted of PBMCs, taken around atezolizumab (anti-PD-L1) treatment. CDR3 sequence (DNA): TGCAGCGCTAATCAACAGGGGGTGAACACTGAAGCTTTCTTT. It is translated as CSANQQGVNTEAFF. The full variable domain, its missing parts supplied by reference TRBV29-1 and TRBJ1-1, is SAVISQKPSRDICQRGTSLTIQCQVDSQVTMMFWYRQQPGQSLTLIATANQGSEATYESGFVIDKFPISRPNLTFSTLTVSNMSPEDSSIYLCSANQQGVNTEAFFGQGTRLTVV.